This passage covers 11 T cell receptor beta chains from one sample sequenced in a study of T cells in tuberculosis (dated by TCRdb to the late 2010s). Library preparation was by the immunoSEQ multiplex PCR assay. The table was pulled from immuneACCESS by TCRdb, which kept in-frame rearrangements only. Such tables lose some clones; where checked, under half of the loss comes from unresolved V genes, and the rest has no known cause. In this sample the table shows fewer than 40,000 clones, 97% of which occur a single time. 6.2% of the sample belongs to the ten largest clones. Sequencing input: PBMCs. These TCRs come from a donor between 10 and 35 years old with latent tuberculosis or without tuberculosis infection.

The genes are TRBV5-6 and TRBJ2-7, with 7 bases identical to TRBD2. Germline lookup yields CDR1 SGHDT and CDR2 YYEEEE. V lost 3 bases, J lost 5 bases, and 14 bases stayed unmatched. This CDR3 spans 16 amino acids. The CDR3 DNA is TGTGCCAGCAGCTCCAGTTCTCTAGCGGTGTGGAACGAGCAGTACTTC. It yields the protein CASSSSSLAVWNEQYF.

This clone was seen a single time. The CDR3 sequence is CASSLDHEGAQETQYF. The DNA for the CDR3 is TGTGCCAGCAGCTTAGACCACGAGGGAGCTCAAGAGACCCAGTACTTC. This chain uses TRBV7-8 with TRBJ2-5; a weak D match, TRBD2 (5 bases). Trimming stripped 1 base from V and 2 bases from J, with 14 bases between. Germline V CDR1 and CDR2: SGHVS, FQNEAQ. The CDR3 length is 16 residues.

The rearrangement links TRBV25-1 to TRBJ2-7; D ambiguous. The CDR3 loop spans 11 amino acids. With 8 bases removed from V and 3 bases from J, the gap between germline ends came to 8 bases. The germline V gene encodes CDR1 MGHDK and CDR2 SYGVNS. The CDR3 DNA reads TGTGCCAGCCAGACAAGCTACGAGCAGTACTTC. Amino acids: CASQTSYEQYF.

The rearrangement joins TRBV28 to TRBJ2-2, with 8 positions matching TRBD2. Germline V CDR1 and CDR2: MDHEN, SYDVKM. This CDR3 has 13 residues. CDR3 sequence (DNA): TGTTCAACGGGGGGGCGCATCACCGGGGAGCTGTTTTTT. This translates into CSTGGRITGELFF.

The CDR3 loop reads CASSPRQRLNTEAFF. For the CDR3, the DNA is TGTGCCAGCAGTCCGAGACAGAGACTGAACACTGAAGCTTTCTTT. This chain uses TRBV27 with TRBJ1-1, with D possibly TRBD1 on 5 matching bases. The CDR3 runs 15 residues. Trimming cost V 5 bases and J 0 bases, with 13 bases left between them. CDR1 is MNHEY, CDR2 SMNVEV, per germline (reference sequence).

In DNA, the CDR3 is TGTGCCAGCAGTGAAGGGGCAGGAGGGATGAACACTGAAGCTTTCTTT. This sequence encodes CASSEGAGGMNTEAFF. The rearrangement uses TRBV6-1 and TRBJ1-1, with no clear D. Germline CDR1 and CDR2: MNHNS and SASEGT. Trimming removed 1 base at V and 0 bases at J, with 12 bases between. This CDR3 has 16 amino acids.

This rearrangement joins TRBV9 to TRBJ2-2, with 11 positions matching TRBD2. Germline assignment: CDR1 SGDLS and CDR2 YYNGEE. J gave up 6 bases and V 4 bases, and 8 bases lay outside the gene matches. This CDR3 contains 16 residues. Here the CDR3 DNA reads TGTGCCAGCAGCTTCAAAGGGACTAGCGGCCCCGGGGAGCTGTTTTTT. Translated: CASSFKGTSGPGELFF.

The chain combines TRBV30 with TRBJ2-5; the match to TRBD2 covers 7 bases. V dropped 4 bases and J dropped 5; count of bases not matched to a gene: 13. The length of the CDR3 is 15 residues. Germline CDR1 and CDR2: GTSNPN and SVGIG (reference sequence). CDR3 coding DNA: TGTGCCTGGACCTCTAAGCGGGACCTACCGGAGACCCAGTACTTC. This sequence encodes CAWTSKRDLPETQYF. Based on the CDR3 plus reference TRBV30 and TRBJ2-5, the full variable domain is SQTIHQWPATLVQPVGSPLSLECTVEGTSNPNLYWYRQAAGRGLQLLFYSVGIGQISSEVPQNLSASRPQDRQFILSSKKLLLSDSGFYLCAWTSKRDLPETQYFGPGTRLLVL.

J is TRBJ2-2 and V is TRBV2; 8 bases fit TRBD1. CDR1 is SNHLY, CDR2 FYNNEI, per germline. The CDR3 sequence is 15 residues long. V shed 6 bases, J shed 6 bases, and the junction held 9 bases outside the gene matches. The CDR3 DNA is TGTGCCAGCAGCAAAACAGGGGGTTTTGCCGGGGAGCTGTTTTTT. This codes for CASSKTGGFAGELFF.

CDR3 nucleotides: TGCGCCAGCAGCCTCCTACTACAGGGATTTGGCAATCAGCCCCAGCATTTT. Translating it yields CASSLLLQGFGNQPQHF. J is TRBJ1-5 and V is TRBV4-1; TRBD1 is a possible D gene (6 bases). Germline-derived CDR1 and CDR2 are MGHRA and YSYEKL. Trimming took off 4 bases at V and 2 bases at J, with 18 bases between the two ends. CDR3 length equals 17 residues.

This clone appeared once. The chain employs TRBV11-2 and TRBJ1-1; 7 positions match TRBD1. Germline CDR1 is SGHAT and CDR2 is FQNNGV. This CDR3 has 14 amino acids. Losses at the gene ends were 6 bases for V and 2 bases for J; bases not matched to a gene: 6. As DNA, the CDR3 is TGTGCCAGCAGGCGGACAGGAGATAACACTGAAGCTTTCTTT. Translated, it gives CASRRTGDNTEAFF.